The entry below describes one TCR beta chain. Clones were read by immunoSEQ multiplex PCR, and TCRdb kept only the in-frame ones, dropping some. The sample contains tens of thousands of clones, 90% of which appear only once. The entry originates in a study of OX40 agonist ivuxolimab in advanced cancers. Germline V gene data show CDR1 as SGHVS and CDR2 as FNYEAQ. CDR3 size: 14 residues. V lost 5 bases and J lost 7, with 15 bases in between. The chain is built from TRBV7-6 and TRBJ2-1; no definite D call. This TCR was sampled from an adult with an advanced solid tumor such as melanoma, head and neck, liver or kidney cancer. Specimen: CD4+ or CD8+ T cells sorted from blood, collected in a trial of the OX40 agonist ivuxolimab. The CDR3 sequence is CASSPARIGNEQFF. CDR3 DNA: TGTGCCAGCAGCCCGGCGAGGATAGGGAATGAGCAGTTCTTC.